Below are 29 T cell receptor beta chains sequenced from a single sample in a study of neurological immune-mediated disorders. In TCRdb, the 5' RACE reads were re-called with MiXCR into one record per CDR3 protein. The sample has 39,000 or so distinct CDR3 sequences; roughly 4.8% are singletons. Sequenced: CD4+ T cells from blood. These receptors all stem from a man aged 18 to 30 in good health.

This clonotype was counted many times. V and J are TRBV11-2 and TRBJ2-1; 11 bases match TRBD2. This CDR3 is built from 16 residues. CDR1 is SGHAT, CDR2 FQNNGV, per germline. Germline trimming cut 5 bases from V and 10 bases from J; bases unmatched to any gene: 13. The CDR3 loop is CASSPGGWASGGEQFF. As DNA, the CDR3 is TGTGCCAGCAGCCCAGGGGGATGGGCTAGCGGGGGGGAGCAGTTCTTC.

Ten or more counts support this clonotype. The V and J genes are TRBV28 and TRBJ1-5; weak D call: TRBD1 (5 bases). From germline, CDR1 is MDHEN and CDR2 SYDVKM. This CDR3 is built from 15 residues. V dropped 5 bases and J dropped 3 bases, with 14 bases sitting between them. The CDR3 loop reads CASSPAGRLNQPQHF. The CDR3 DNA reads TGTGCCAGCAGTCCCGCGGGGCGGCTCAATCAGCCCCAGCATTTT.

There are many counts of this clonotype. The CDR3 is CASNTGLEETQYF. Written as DNA, the CDR3 is TGTGCCAGCAACACAGGGTTAGAAGAGACCCAGTACTTC. V is TRBV13 and J is TRBJ2-5; TRBD1 is a possible D gene (6 bases). CDR1 PRHDT and CDR2 FYEKMQ come from the germline V gene (reference sequence). V lost 7 bases, J lost 3 bases, and 12 bases lay in between. The CDR3 contains 13 residues.

This clonotype appeared many times. This rearrangement joins TRBV28 to TRBJ1-2, with 11 bases that match TRBD1. The CDR3 sequence is 12 residues long. Germline V lookup: CDR1 MDHEN, CDR2 SYDVKM. Germline trimming cut 8 bases from V and 6 bases from J; bases unmatched to any gene: 2. The CDR3 DNA is TGTGCCAGCGTGGGACAGGGGGATGGCTACACCTTC. Amino acids: CASVGQGDGYTF.

The rearrangement joins TRBV9 to TRBJ1-1; 7 positions match TRBD1. Germline V gives CDR1 SGDLS, CDR2 YYNGEE. The CDR3 is 13 amino acids. J gave up 0 bases and V 7 bases, and 3 bases lay outside the gene matches. Here the CDR3 reads CASGQVMNTEAFF. The CDR3 nucleotides read TGTGCCAGCGGACAGGTGATGAACACTGAAGCTTTCTTT.

Many counts were recorded for this clonotype. This sequence joins TRBV5-1 and TRBJ2-1, with a tentative D call TRBD2 (5 bases). Trimming removed 6 bases at V and 4 bases at J, with 17 bases between. CDR1 is SGHRS, CDR2 YFSETQ, per germline. The CDR3 contains 15 residues. The CDR3 DNA reads TGCGCCAGCAAACTAGGTGCAAGCTTATACAATGAGCAGTTCTTC. It is translated as CASKLGASLYNEQFF.

Ten or more counts support this clonotype. The genes are TRBV6-5 and TRBJ1-1, with D uncertain. Trimming took off 2 bases at V and 2 bases at J, with 9 bases between the two ends. The germline gives CDR1 MNHEY, CDR2 SVGAGI. CDR3 length: 14 amino acids. CDR3 sequence (DNA): TGTGCCAGCAGTTACACGGTTAGAAACACTGAAGCTTTCTTT. Translated: CASSYTVRNTEAFF.

This clonotype was detected many times. This chain connects TRBV6-5 to TRBJ1-2; the match to TRBD1 covers 7 bases. The CDR3 is 12 residues long. Germline V gene sequence: CDR1 MNHEY, CDR2 SVGAGI. The V and J ends lost 9 bases and 7 bases, in that order; junction bases with no gene match: 8. CDR3 DNA: TGTGCCAGTACCACAGGGGTGACTGGCTACACCTTC. Translating it yields CASTTGVTGYTF.

This clonotype was detected ten times or more. The CDR3 protein is CSVRTGTVTDTQYF. Written as DNA, the CDR3 is TGCAGCGTGCGGACAGGAACGGTCACAGATACGCAGTATTTT. The chain links TRBV29-1 to TRBJ2-3; 7 bases match TRBD1. The CDR3 sequence is 14 residues long. Germline V lookup: CDR1 SQVTM, CDR2 ANQGSEA. Trimming removed 6 bases from V and 2 bases from J; junction bases left unmatched: 8.

This clonotype was observed at least ten times. The CDR3 region is CASSKDRGFNEQYF. The DNA of the CDR3 is TGTGCCAGCAGCAAAGATCGGGGGTTTAACGAGCAGTACTTC. V is TRBV21-1 and J is TRBJ2-7; TRBD1 is the table's D call and was not checked against the DNA. TRBV21-1 is designated a pseudogene. The CDR3 is 14 residues long.

This clonotype was picked up many times. The chain couples TRBV10-3 to TRBJ1-1; possible D gene TRBD1, 6 bases. Between the trimmed V and J ends, which lost 8 bases and 11 bases, there was a span of 21 bases. The germline V gene has CDR1 ENHRY and CDR2 SYGVKD. This CDR3 spans 13 amino acids. The CDR3 DNA reads TGTGCCATCCGAACCCAAAGGGGGACTGCGGCTTTCTTT. Translated, it gives CAIRTQRGTAAFF.

This clonotype was counted many times. This rearrangement joins TRBV27 to TRBJ2-6; a possible D gene is TRBD2 (8 bases). The CDR3 totals 17 residues. Looked up from germline, CDR1 is MNHEY and CDR2 is SMNVEV (reference sequence). The germline V and J ends were trimmed by 6 bases and 2 bases, with 17 bases remaining between them. CDR3 residues: CASSPGRGQAGANVLTF. In DNA, the CDR3 is TGTGCCAGCAGCCCCGGGAGGGGGCAGGCTGGGGCCAACGTCCTGACTTTC.

The table lists this clonotype with many counts. This rearrangement joins TRBV6-5 to TRBJ2-7; D tentatively fits TRBD1 or TRBD2 (5 bases each). The germline V gene encodes CDR1 MNHEY and CDR2 SVGAGI. The CDR3 sequence is 15 residues long. Between the trimmed V and J ends, which lost 4 bases and 6 bases, there was a span of 19 bases. The CDR3 nucleotides read TGTGCCAGCAGTTTCTTGGGACCCCTGGGTGGCGAGCAGTACTTC. Residues: CASSFLGPLGGEQYF.

In its sample, this clonotype was seen many times. The chain combines TRBV7-2 with TRBJ1-1; 7 positions agree with TRBD1. The J segment lost 4 bases and the V segment lost 5 bases, leaving 16 bases of the junction unmatched. This CDR3 comprises 17 residues. Germline V CDR1 and CDR2: SGHTA, FQGNSA. CDR3 protein: CASSPDRDYLVGTEAFF. The DNA for the CDR3 is TGTGCCAGCAGCCCTGACAGGGATTATCTTGTAGGCACTGAAGCTTTCTTT.

This clonotype was seen many times. Written as DNA, the CDR3 is TGCGCCAGCAGCCAAGTGGGTTATGAGCAGTTCTTC. Translating it yields CASSQVGYEQFF. This chain joins TRBV4-3 and TRBJ2-1; D gene ambiguous. Germline CDR1 reads LGHNA; CDR2 reads YSLEER. The CDR3 runs 12 residues. V gave up 1 base and J gave up 8 bases, with 6 bases separating them.

This clonotype has a count of ten or more. The chain carries TRBV9 and TRBJ2-5, with D tentatively TRBD1 (5 bases). The CDR3 consists of 13 residues. Germline CDR1 SGDLS, CDR2 YYNGEE. Trimming took off 0 bases at V and 5 bases at J, with 8 bases between the two ends. The CDR3 DNA is TGTGCCAGCAGCGTAGAGGGGTATGAGACCCAGTACTTC. It is translated as CASSVEGYETQYF. The full variable domain, completed using reference TRBV9 and TRBJ2-5, is DSGVTQTPKHLITATGQRVTLRCSPRSGDLSVYWYQQSLDQGLQFLIQYYNGEERAKGNILERFSAQQFPDLHSELNLSSLELGDSALYFCASSVEGYETQYFGPGTRLLVL.

This clonotype was counted at least ten times. The chain joins TRBV12-3 or TRBV12-4 to TRBJ1-1, with TRBD1 as a possible D gene (5 bases). Trimming left V 5 bases short and J 5 bases short, with 9 bases between. This CDR3 is built from 12 residues. The CDR3 loop is CASSAGRTEAFF. The DNA of the CDR3 is TGTGCCAGCAGTGCAGGGAGGACTGAAGCTTTCTTT.

This clonotype was found many times. The V call is TRBV7-6, the J call TRBJ1-3, with D unclear. The CDR3 has 15 residues. Looked up from germline, CDR1 is SGHVS and CDR2 is FNYEAQ. Trimming removed 5 bases at V and 4 bases at J, with 15 bases between. CDR3 DNA sequence: TGTGCCAGCAGCCCCCGTCCTGGCGGCGGAAACACCATATATTTT. It is translated as CASSPRPGGGNTIYF.

There are many counts of this clonotype. J is TRBJ1-2 and V is TRBV2; TRBD1 agrees at 10 bases. This CDR3 spans 14 amino acids. CDR1 SNHLY and CDR2 FYNNEI come from the germline V gene. V shed 5 bases and J 8 bases; nucleotides not matched to a gene: 8. CDR3 sequence reads: CASSHEGTGVGYTF. The CDR3 region has the DNA TGTGCCAGCAGTCACGAGGGGACAGGGGTCGGCTACACCTTC.

This clonotype has at least ten counts. The CDR3 region is CASSFQGNTGELFF. The DNA for the CDR3 is TGCGCCAGCAGCTTTCAAGGAAACACCGGGGAGCTGTTTTTT. V usage is TRBV5-1 and J usage is TRBJ2-2; D uncertain. Looked up from germline, CDR1 is SGHRS and CDR2 is YFSETQ. Trimming removed 2 bases at V and 2 bases at J, with 7 bases between. The CDR3 runs to 14 residues. Using reference TRBV5-1 and TRBJ2-2 for the parts outside the CDR3, the full variable domain is KAGVTQTPRYLIKTRGQQVTLSCSPISGHRSVSWYQQTPGQGLQFLFEYFSETQRNKGNFPGRFSGRQFSNSRSEMNVSTLELGDSALYLCASSFQGNTGELFFGEGSRLTVL.

This clonotype was recorded many times. The J gene is TRBJ2-2, the V gene TRBV6-6, with D maybe TRBD1 (5 bases). The CDR3 runs to 14 residues. Trimming removed 6 bases at V and 1 base at J, with 9 bases between. The germline V gene has CDR1 MNHNY and CDR2 SVGAGI (reference sequence). CDR3 coding DNA: TGTGCCAGCAGCCCTCAGGGGAACACCGGGGAGCTGTTTTTT. Translated, it gives CASSPQGNTGELFF.

This clonotype has at least ten counts. The rearrangement uses TRBV27 and TRBJ1-2, with 9 bases lining up with TRBD1. Per the germline V gene, CDR1 is MNHEY and CDR2 is SMNVEV (reference sequence). The CDR3 sequence is 14 residues long. J lost 5 bases, V lost 4 bases, and 5 bases had no gene match. Here the CDR3 reads CASSWGQGEYGYTF. The CDR3 DNA is TGTGCCAGCAGTTGGGGACAGGGCGAATATGGCTACACCTTC.

This clonotype occurred many times. The chain is built from TRBV7-2 and TRBJ1-1, with D perhaps matching TRBD1 (5 bases). Trimming left V 3 bases short and J 0 bases short, with 14 bases between. In germline, CDR1 is SGHTA, CDR2 FQGNSA. There are 16 residues in the CDR3. The CDR3 loop is CASSLSPGLMNTEAFF. The CDR3 region has the DNA TGTGCCAGCAGCTTGAGCCCAGGGCTGATGAACACTGAAGCTTTCTTT. The full variable domain, rest sourced from reference TRBV7-2 and TRBJ1-1, is GAGVSQSPSNKVTEKGKDVELRCDPISGHTALYWYRQSLGQGLEFLIYFQGNSAPDKSGLPSDRFSAERTGGSVSTLTIQRTQQEDSAVYLCASSLSPGLMNTEAFFGQGTRLTVV.

There are many counts of this clonotype. The genes are TRBV9 and TRBJ1-4; D gene ambiguous. From germline, CDR1 is SGDLS and CDR2 YYNGEE. Trimming took 2 bases from V and 7 from J, leaving 12 bases between them. The CDR3 is made up of 14 amino acids. The CDR3 sequence: CASSVSTRGEKLFF. As DNA, the CDR3 is TGTGCCAGCAGCGTTTCAACCCGGGGTGAAAAACTGTTTTTT.

This clonotype appeared many times. The V call is TRBV20-1, the J call TRBJ2-7, with a possible D match to TRBD1 (5 bases). V was pared by 1 base and J by 2 bases, with 15 bases between. CDR1 is DFQATT, CDR2 SNEGSKA, per germline (reference sequence). The CDR3 is 15 residues long. CDR3 nucleotides: TGCAGTGCTAGAGTCGGCAGGGTGATCCCCTACGAGCAGTACTTC. Translated, it gives CSARVGRVIPYEQYF.

There are many counts of this clonotype. The chain combines TRBV7-2 with TRBJ1-2, with 7 bases fitting TRBD1. The CDR3 covers 15 residues. The V and J ends lost 3 bases and 0 bases, in that order; junction bases with no gene match: 4. The germline gives CDR1 SGHTA, CDR2 FQGNSA. The CDR3 loop reads CASSFNRGSNYGYTF. As DNA, the CDR3 is TGTGCCAGCAGCTTTAACAGGGGTTCTAACTATGGCTACACCTTC.

This clonotype has at least ten counts. Here the CDR3 DNA reads TGCAGTGCAGGAGATAGCGGGGCCACAGATACGCAGTATTTT. This translates into CSAGDSGATDTQYF. V is TRBV20-1 and J is TRBJ2-3; 8 nucleotides agree with TRBD2. CDR1 is DFQATT, CDR2 SNEGSKA, per germline (reference sequence). The ends lost 6 bases at V and 2 bases at J; junction bases unmatched: 7. This CDR3 contains 14 residues.

This clonotype has a count of ten or more. The chain couples TRBV14 to TRBJ2-3; 7 bases map to TRBD1. CDR3 length equals 14 residues. With V trimmed by 4 bases and J by 2 bases, 3 bases remained unmatched. Germline V gene lookup returns CDR1 SGHDN and CDR2 FVKESK. The CDR3 here is CASSRDRDTDTQYF. The CDR3 DNA is TGTGCCAGCAGCCGTGACAGGGACACAGATACGCAGTATTTT.

The sample holds many counts of this clonotype. The rearrangement joins TRBV12-3 or TRBV12-4 to TRBJ2-2; no clear D. The CDR3 totals 12 residues. The V end was cut by 8 bases, the J end by 8 bases, with 12 bases between. For the CDR3, the DNA is TGTGCCAGCGGGTCTGACGGTGGGGAGCTGTTTTTT. This encodes CASGSDGGELFF.